This TCR beta chain was sequenced in a study of blood T cell repertoires in COVID-19. Overall study context: Samples representing acute and convalescent COVID-19 were sourced from the United States, Italy and Spain. The analysed material was cDNA or gDNA that came from T cells, B-cell-depleted T cells, or PBMCs.

Germline V gives CDR1 SNHLY, CDR2 FYNNEI. This CDR3 comprises 13 residues. The V gene lost 7 bases and the J gene lost 4 bases, with 13 bases spanning the gap. Per the authors' pipeline: Quantification of nucleated cells was approximated via reference gene primer amplification. The method was immunoSEQ multiplex PCR; TCRdb's version includes in-frame clones alone and lacks a portion of them. V, J and clone size are taken as reported in that table, and D and trimming were inferred from the DNA itself. This sample has tens of thousands of clones, with less than 95% found just once. The sequencing input was peripheral blood. This TCR was recovered from a human donor in a cohort sampled during active COVID-19. The J gene is TRBJ2-5, the V gene TRBV2, with D possibly TRBD2 on 5 matching bases. The CDR3 reads CASNEGSLETQYF. CDR3 nucleotides: TGTGCCAGCAACGAGGGTTCTTTAGAGACCCAGTACTTC. Filled out from reference TRBV2 and TRBJ2-5, the complete variable domain reads EPEVTQTPSHQVTQMGQEVILRCVPISNHLYFYWYRQILGQKVEFLVSFYNNEISEKSEIFDDQFSVERPDGSNFTLKIRSTKLEDSAMYFCASNEGSLETQYFGPGTRLLVL.